This TCR beta chain was sequenced in a study of breast tumors, draining lymph nodes, adjacent tissues. General study findings and limits: Tumors had less TCR diversity than lymph nodes, more than nontumor tissue.

TCRdb independently ran MiXCR on the multiplex PCR reads; one entry per CDR3 protein. The data hold approximately 200,000 distinct CDR3 sequences, with roughly 31% observed a single time. This clonotype was seen at least ten times. Its target is not known. The V and J ends lost 3 bases and 10 bases respectively, with 16 bases between them. CDR3 length equals 15 residues. Germline CDR1 reads MNHNS; CDR2 reads SASEGT. Breast cancer patients provided tissue from their axillary draining lymph nodes. The sequencing sample was made of axillary lymph node tissue. The clonotype comes from a female donor with breast cancer. Some clones in this sample may be carry-over from other donors' samples. The J gene is TRBJ1-6, the V gene TRBV6-1; weak D call: TRBD1 (6 bases). CDR3: CASSDDGRGGSPLHF. In nucleotides, the CDR3 is TGTGCCAGCAGTGACGACGGCAGGGGCGGCTCACCCCTCCACTTT.